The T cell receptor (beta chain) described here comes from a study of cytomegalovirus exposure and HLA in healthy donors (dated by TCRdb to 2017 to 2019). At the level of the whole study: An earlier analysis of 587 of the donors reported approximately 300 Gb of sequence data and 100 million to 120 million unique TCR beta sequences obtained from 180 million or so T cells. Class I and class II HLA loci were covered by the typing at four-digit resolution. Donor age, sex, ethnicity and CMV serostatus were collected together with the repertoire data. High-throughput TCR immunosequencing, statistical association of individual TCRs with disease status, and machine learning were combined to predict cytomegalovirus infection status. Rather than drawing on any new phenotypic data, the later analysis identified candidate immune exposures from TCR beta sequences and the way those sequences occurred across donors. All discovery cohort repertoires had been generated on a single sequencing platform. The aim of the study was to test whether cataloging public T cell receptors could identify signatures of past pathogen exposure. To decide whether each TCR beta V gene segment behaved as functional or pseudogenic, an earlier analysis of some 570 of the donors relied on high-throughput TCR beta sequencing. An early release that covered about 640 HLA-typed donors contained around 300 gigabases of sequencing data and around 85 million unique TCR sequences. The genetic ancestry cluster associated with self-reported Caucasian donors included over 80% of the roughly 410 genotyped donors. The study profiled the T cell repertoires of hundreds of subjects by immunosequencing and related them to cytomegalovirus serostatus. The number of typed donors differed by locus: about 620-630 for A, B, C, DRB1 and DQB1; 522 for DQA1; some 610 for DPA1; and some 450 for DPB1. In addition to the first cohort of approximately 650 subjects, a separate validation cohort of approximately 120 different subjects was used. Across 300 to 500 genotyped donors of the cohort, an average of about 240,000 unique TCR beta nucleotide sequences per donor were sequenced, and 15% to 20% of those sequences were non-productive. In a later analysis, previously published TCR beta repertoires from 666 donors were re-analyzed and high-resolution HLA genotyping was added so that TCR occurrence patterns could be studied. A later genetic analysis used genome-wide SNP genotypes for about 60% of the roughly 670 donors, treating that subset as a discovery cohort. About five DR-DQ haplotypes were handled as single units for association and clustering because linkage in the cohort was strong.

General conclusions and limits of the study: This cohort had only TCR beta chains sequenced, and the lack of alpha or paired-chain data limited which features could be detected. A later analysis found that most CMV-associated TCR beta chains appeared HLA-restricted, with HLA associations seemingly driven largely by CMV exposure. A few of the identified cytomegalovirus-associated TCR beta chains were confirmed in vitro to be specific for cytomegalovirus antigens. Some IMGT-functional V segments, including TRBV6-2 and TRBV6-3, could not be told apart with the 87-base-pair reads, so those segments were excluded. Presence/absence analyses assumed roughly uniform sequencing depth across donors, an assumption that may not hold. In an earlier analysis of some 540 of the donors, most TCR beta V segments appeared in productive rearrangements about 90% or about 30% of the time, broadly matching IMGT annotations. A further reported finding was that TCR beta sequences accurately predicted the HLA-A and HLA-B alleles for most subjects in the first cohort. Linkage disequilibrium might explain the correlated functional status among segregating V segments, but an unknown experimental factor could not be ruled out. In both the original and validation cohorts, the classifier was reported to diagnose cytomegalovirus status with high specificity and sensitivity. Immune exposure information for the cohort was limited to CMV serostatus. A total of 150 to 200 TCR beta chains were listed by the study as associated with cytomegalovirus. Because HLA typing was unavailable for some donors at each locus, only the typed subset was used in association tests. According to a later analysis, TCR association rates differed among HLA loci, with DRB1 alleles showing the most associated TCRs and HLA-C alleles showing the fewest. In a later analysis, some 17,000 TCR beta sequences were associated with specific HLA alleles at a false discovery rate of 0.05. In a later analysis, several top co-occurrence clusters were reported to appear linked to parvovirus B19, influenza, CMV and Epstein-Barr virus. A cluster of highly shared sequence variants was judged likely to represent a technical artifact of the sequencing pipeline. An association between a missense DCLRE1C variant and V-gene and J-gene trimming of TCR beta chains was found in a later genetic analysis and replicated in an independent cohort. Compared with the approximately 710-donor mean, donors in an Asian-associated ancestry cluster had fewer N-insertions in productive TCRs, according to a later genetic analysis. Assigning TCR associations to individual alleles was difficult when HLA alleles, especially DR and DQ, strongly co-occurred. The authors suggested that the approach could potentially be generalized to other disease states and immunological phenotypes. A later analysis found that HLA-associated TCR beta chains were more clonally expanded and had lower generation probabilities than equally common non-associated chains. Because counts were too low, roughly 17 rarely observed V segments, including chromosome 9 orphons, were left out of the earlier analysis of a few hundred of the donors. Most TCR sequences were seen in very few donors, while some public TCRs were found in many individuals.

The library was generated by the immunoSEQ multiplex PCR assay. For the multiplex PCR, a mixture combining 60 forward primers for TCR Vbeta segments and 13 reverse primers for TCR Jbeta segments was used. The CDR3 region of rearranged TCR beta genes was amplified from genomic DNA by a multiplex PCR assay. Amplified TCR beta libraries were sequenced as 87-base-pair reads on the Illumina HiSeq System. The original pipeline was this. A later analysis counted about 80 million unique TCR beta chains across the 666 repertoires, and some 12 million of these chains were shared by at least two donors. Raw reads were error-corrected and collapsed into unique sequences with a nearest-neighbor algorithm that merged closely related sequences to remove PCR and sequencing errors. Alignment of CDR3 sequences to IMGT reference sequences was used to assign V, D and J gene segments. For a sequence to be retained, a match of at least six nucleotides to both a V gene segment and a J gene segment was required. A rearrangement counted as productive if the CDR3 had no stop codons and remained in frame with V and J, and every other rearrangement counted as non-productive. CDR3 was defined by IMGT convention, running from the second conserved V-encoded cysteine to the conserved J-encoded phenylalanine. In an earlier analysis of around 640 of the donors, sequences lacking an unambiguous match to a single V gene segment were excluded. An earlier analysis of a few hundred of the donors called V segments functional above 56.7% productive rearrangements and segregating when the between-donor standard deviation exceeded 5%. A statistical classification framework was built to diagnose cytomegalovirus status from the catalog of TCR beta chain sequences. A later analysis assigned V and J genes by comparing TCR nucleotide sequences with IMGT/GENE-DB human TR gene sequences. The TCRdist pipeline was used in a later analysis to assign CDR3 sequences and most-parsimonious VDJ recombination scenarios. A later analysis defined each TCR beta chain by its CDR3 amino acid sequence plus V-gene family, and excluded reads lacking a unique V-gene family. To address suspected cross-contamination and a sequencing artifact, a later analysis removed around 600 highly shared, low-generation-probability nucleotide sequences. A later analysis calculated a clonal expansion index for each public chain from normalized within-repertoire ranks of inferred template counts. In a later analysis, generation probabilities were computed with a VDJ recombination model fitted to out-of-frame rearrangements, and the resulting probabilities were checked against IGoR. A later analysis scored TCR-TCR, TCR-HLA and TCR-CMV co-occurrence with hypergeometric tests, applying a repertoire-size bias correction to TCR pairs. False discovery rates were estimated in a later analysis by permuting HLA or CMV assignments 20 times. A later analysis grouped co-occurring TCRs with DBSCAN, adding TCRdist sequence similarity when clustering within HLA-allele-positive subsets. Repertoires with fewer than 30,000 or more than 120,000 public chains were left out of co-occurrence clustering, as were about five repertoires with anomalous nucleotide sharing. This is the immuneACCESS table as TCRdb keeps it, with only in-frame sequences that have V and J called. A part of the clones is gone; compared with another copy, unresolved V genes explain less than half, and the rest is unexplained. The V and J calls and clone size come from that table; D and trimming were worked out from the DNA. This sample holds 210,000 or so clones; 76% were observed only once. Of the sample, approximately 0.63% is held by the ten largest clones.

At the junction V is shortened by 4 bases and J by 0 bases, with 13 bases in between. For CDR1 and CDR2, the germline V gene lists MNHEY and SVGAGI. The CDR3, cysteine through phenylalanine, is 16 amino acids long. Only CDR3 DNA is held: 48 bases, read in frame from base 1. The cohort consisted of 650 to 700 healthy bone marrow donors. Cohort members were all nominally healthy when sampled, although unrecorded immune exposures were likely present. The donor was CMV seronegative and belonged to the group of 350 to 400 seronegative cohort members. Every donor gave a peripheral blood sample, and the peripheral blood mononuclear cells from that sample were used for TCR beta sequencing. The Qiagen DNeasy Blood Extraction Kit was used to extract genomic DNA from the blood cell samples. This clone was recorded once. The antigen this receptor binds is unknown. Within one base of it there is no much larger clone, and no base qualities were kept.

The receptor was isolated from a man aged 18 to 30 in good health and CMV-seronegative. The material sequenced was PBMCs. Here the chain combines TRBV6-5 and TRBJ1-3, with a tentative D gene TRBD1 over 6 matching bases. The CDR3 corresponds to CASSSPTGYSGNTIYF. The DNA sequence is TGTGCCAGCAGTTCACCGACAGGTTACTCTGGAAACACCATATATTTT.